One and the same sample provided the 11 T cell receptor beta chains below, sequenced in a study of identical twins. TCRdb fed the 5' RACE reads into MiXCR, producing one record per CDR3 protein. Of around 500,000 distinct CDR3 sequences in the sample, over 12% are singletons; the top ten hold about 0.54%. These data were also filed under a second study, of yellow fever vaccine responses in identical twins.

The sequencing input was CD4+ T cells sorted from blood. Receptors originate from a woman aged 18-29 years in good health.

The rearrangement joins TRBV24-1 to TRBJ2-5; the D is unclear. The CDR3 covers 13 residues. Trimming took off 4 bases at V and 5 bases at J, with 10 bases between the two ends. CDR1 and CDR2 from the germline V gene are KGHDR and SFDVKD. In DNA, the CDR3 is TGTGCCACCAGTGAGGCGCAGTATGAGACCCAGTACTTC. This codes for CATSEAQYETQYF.

This clonotype was counted ten times or more. The V and J genes are TRBV5-5 and TRBJ2-2, with a tentative D call TRBD2 (6 bases). In germline, CDR1 is SGHKS, CDR2 YYEKEE (reference sequence). V shed 3 bases and J shed 2 bases, with 20 bases lying between them. The CDR3 spans 18 residues. CDR3: CASSSTFIGTLNTGELFF. The CDR3 region has the DNA TGTGCCAGCAGCTCGACCTTCATCGGGACTCTCAACACCGGGGAGCTGTTTTTT.

V and J are TRBV12-3 or TRBV12-4 and TRBJ2-3, with 13 bases aligning to TRBD2. CDR3 length: 18 residues. Germline trimming cut 0 bases from V and 6 bases from J; bases unmatched to any gene: 9. The CDR3 region is CASSLAFGLAGVPDTQYF. In DNA form, the CDR3 reads TGTGCCAGCAGTTTAGCATTCGGACTAGCGGGAGTCCCCGATACGCAGTATTTT.

The chain uses TRBV12-3 or TRBV12-4 and TRBJ1-2; D uncertain. The length of the CDR3 is 14 residues. The V and J ends lost 5 bases and 7 bases respectively, with 17 bases between them. CDR3 bases: TGTGCCAGCAGTCTTTTAAAGGGTTTAGGTGGCTACACCTTC. Amino acid sequence: CASSLLKGLGGYTF.

This clonotype came up a few times. The V gene is TRBV29-1, the J gene TRBJ2-5, with no clear D. V lost 5 bases, J lost 4 bases, and 11 bases lay in between. The CDR3 has 12 amino acids. Per germline, CDR1 SQVTM and CDR2 ANQGSEA. CDR3 coding DNA: TGCAGCGTTTCTGGCGTTACAGAGACCCAGTACTTC. Protein product: CSVSGVTETQYF.

This clonotype has ten or more counts. The rearrangement links TRBV25-1 to TRBJ2-7, with D possibly being TRBD1 (5 bases). Looked up from germline, CDR1 is MGHDK and CDR2 is SYGVNS. The V end lost 4 bases, the J end lost 2 bases, and 6 bases lay between the germline ends. This CDR3 is built from 12 residues. The DNA for the CDR3 is TGTGCCAGCAGTGGGACACCCTACGAGCAGTACTTC. Translated, it gives CASSGTPYEQYF.

The V call is TRBV20-1, the J call TRBJ2-7, with TRBD2 matching 7 bases. CDR3 size: 16 residues. Germline V lookup: CDR1 DFQATT, CDR2 SNEGSKA (reference sequence). J was trimmed by 0 bases and V by 1 base; bases with no gene match: 9. The CDR3 nucleotides read TGCAGTGCTAGAGTTAATGGAGCGGGGAGCTCCTACGAGCAGTACTTC. It is translated as CSARVNGAGSSYEQYF.

At least ten counts were recorded for this clonotype. The chain has TRBV2 and TRBJ2-1; no firm D call. The CDR3 sequence is 13 residues long. Per the germline V gene, CDR1 is SNHLY and CDR2 is FYNNEI. Trimming pared 3 bases from V and 7 bases from J, leaving 10 bases between. The CDR3 DNA reads TGTGCCAGCAGTGACCAAACTTCTAATGAGCAGTTCTTC. Its protein is CASSDQTSNEQFF. Looking up the rest from reference TRBV2 and TRBJ2-1 gives the full variable domain: EPEVTQTPSHQVTQMGQEVILRCVPISNHLYFYWYRQILGQKVEFLVSFYNNEISEKSEIFDDQFSVERPDGSNFTLKIRSTKLEDSAMYFCASSDQTSNEQFFGPGTRLTVL.

This rearrangement joins TRBV4-3 to TRBJ2-2, with D unresolved. Germline loops: CDR1 LGHNA, CDR2 YSLEER. With 8 bases removed from V and 1 base from J, the gap between germline ends came to 14 bases. This CDR3 contains 15 residues. CDR3 bases: TGCGCCAGCGGCCCAGGATCTTTGAACACCGGGGAGCTGTTTTTT. This sequence encodes CASGPGSLNTGELFF.

The rearrangement joins TRBV3-1 to TRBJ2-3; 8 nucleotides match TRBD2. The germline V gene has CDR1 LGHDT and CDR2 YNNKEL (reference sequence). The V segment lost 2 bases and the J segment 4 bases; nucleotides outside the gene matches: 8. The CDR3 contains 16 residues. CDR3 residues: CASSQFSGGWADTQYF. DNA of the CDR3: TGTGCCAGCAGCCAATTCAGCGGGGGTTGGGCAGATACGCAGTATTTT.

The chain has TRBV3-1 and TRBJ1-1; D unclear. Germline CDR1 and CDR2: LGHDT and YNNKEL (reference sequence). This CDR3 is 13 amino acids long. V was cut by 0 bases and J by 10 bases, with 12 bases left in between. The CDR3 here is CASSQDERSGAFF. Here the CDR3 DNA reads TGTGCCAGCAGCCAAGATGAGAGGAGTGGAGCTTTCTTT.